The 14 T cell receptor beta chains in this list originate from one sample, sequenced in a study of shared clonotypes between healthy human individuals. Positive CCR7 selection of CD45RO-negative cells yielded the naive CD8 cells, and terminally differentiated effector memory CD45RA+ cells were excluded. The repertoire was sequenced with immunoSEQ multiplex PCR; TCRdb's copy has only in-frame clones and lacks some. The table lists some 2.1 million clones, about 95% of them singletons, with about 1.1% in the top ten. What was sequenced was naive CD8+ T cells sorted from blood. All receptors derive from a young man in good health.

There are a few counts of this clone. Other DNA sequences in this specimen translate into the identical CDR3. The chain combines TRBV27 with TRBJ1-5; D possibly corresponds to TRBD1 (5 bases). CDR1 and CDR2 (germline): MNHEY, SMNVEV (reference sequence). The CDR3 totals 12 residues. The germline V and J ends were trimmed by 0 bases and 9 bases, with 6 bases remaining between them. CDR3 sequence reads: CASSLSGGPQHF. CDR3 in DNA: TGTGCCAGCAGTTTATCGGGGGGGCCCCAGCATTTT.

For this clone: Other DNA sequences of this sample code for an identical CDR3. The genes are TRBV4-1 and TRBJ2-5; no clear D. This CDR3 is 14 amino acids long. V was pared by 0 bases and J by 2 bases, with 7 bases between. CDR1 MGHRA and CDR2 YSYEKL come from the germline V gene. The CDR3 loop reads CASSQDSSQETQYF. The CDR3 DNA is TGCGCCAGCAGCCAAGACAGTTCACAAGAGACCCAGTACTTC.

J is TRBJ2-7 and V is TRBV4-3; D is perhaps TRBD1 (5 bases). Trimming took 2 bases from V and 0 from J, leaving 8 bases between them. Germline V gene sequence: CDR1 LGHNA, CDR2 YSLEER. The CDR3 is 14 residues long. CDR3 residues: CASSQKDTSYEQYF. CDR3 nucleotide sequence: TGCGCCAGCAGCCAAAAGGACACCTCCTACGAGCAGTACTTC.

The chain has TRBV10-2 and TRBJ2-7, with 8 nucleotides matching TRBD1. The CDR3 runs 16 residues. Trimming cost V 7 bases and J 0 bases; bases outside gene matches: 11. Germline CDR1 WSHSY, CDR2 SAAADI. The CDR3 loop is CASTSTPGQDSYEQYF. As DNA, the CDR3 is TGCGCCAGCACCTCCACCCCGGGACAGGACTCCTACGAGCAGTACTTC.

This chain uses TRBV7-3 with TRBJ1-2; TRBD1 matches at 7 bases. Germline CDR1 and CDR2: SGHTA and FQGTGA. Trimming removed 5 bases from V and 6 bases from J; junction bases left unmatched: 18. CDR3 length equals 17 residues. CDR3 loop: CASSPDGQEGARNGYTF. The CDR3, as DNA: TGTGCCAGCAGCCCAGACGGTCAGGAGGGGGCAAGAAATGGCTACACCTTC.

The chain joins TRBV27 to TRBJ1-5; 8 bases line up with TRBD1. Trimming removed 5 bases from V and 6 bases from J; junction bases left unmatched: 9. Germline CDR1 is MNHEY and CDR2 is SMNVEV (reference sequence). The CDR3 contains 15 residues. CDR3 amino acids: CASSLEGQGGQPQHF. The CDR3 DNA sequence: TGTGCCAGCAGTCTAGAAGGACAGGGCGGTCAGCCCCAGCATTTT.

The chain employs TRBV4-3 and TRBJ2-7; possibly TRBD2 for D (5 bases). Trimming left V 1 base short and J 6 bases short, with 13 bases between. Germline loops: CDR1 LGHNA, CDR2 YSLEER. The CDR3 has 14 amino acids. CDR3 region: CASSQVPGEGEQYF. The CDR3 DNA is TGCGCCAGCAGCCAAGTCCCAGGCGAGGGCGAGCAGTACTTC.

This sequence joins TRBV6-5 and TRBJ2-1, with 7 bases matching TRBD2. The CDR3 covers 16 residues. Germline CDR1 reads MNHEY; CDR2 reads SVGAGI. J lost 7 bases, V lost 0 bases, and 9 bases had no gene match. The CDR3 coding sequence is TGTGCCAGCAGTTACTCCGCGGGAGTGGTCTTAAATGAGCAGTTCTTC. It specifies CASSYSAGVVLNEQFF.

The chain has TRBV11-2 and TRBJ1-2; 8 nucleotides line up with TRBD1. V was clipped by 5 bases and J by 3 bases; unmatched bases: 11. The V gene's germline CDR1 is SGHAT and CDR2 FQNNGV. The CDR3 has 16 residues. The CDR3 nucleotides are TGTGCCAGCAGCCCGTCAGGACAGGGTCTTTACTATGGCTACACCTTC. This codes for CASSPSGQGLYYGYTF.

The chain couples TRBV2 to TRBJ2-2, with 8 bases fitting TRBD2. The CDR3 sequence is 15 residues long. The ends lost 5 bases at V and 7 bases at J; junction bases unmatched: 9. Germline V gene data show CDR1 as SNHLY and CDR2 as FYNNEI. CDR3 DNA sequence: TGTGCCAGCAGTACGGGACTAGTAGGCATCGGGGAGCTGTTTTTT. This codes for CASSTGLVGIGELFF.

The chain links TRBV28 to TRBJ2-3; D remains ambiguous. V shed 6 bases and J shed 3 bases, with 13 bases lying between them. CDR3 length: 14 residues. CDR1 is MDHEN, CDR2 SYDVKM, per germline. CDR3 sequence reads: CASSTVLMTDTQYF. The CDR3 DNA is TGTGCCAGCAGCACCGTACTGATGACAGATACGCAGTATTTT.

V gene TRBV27 combines with J gene TRBJ1-2; 7 bases are a match to TRBD1. CDR3 length equals 15 residues. Trimming cost V 5 bases and J 8 bases; bases outside gene matches: 14. Per germline, CDR1 MNHEY and CDR2 SMNVEV (reference sequence). The CDR3 is CASSLGTGAFEGYTF. In nucleotides, the CDR3 is TGTGCCAGCAGTCTAGGAACAGGGGCCTTTGAGGGCTACACCTTC.

The rearrangement joins TRBV6-5 to TRBJ1-2, with 7 bases aligning to TRBD1. The CDR3 has 14 residues. The J segment lost 10 bases and the V segment lost 0 bases, leaving 8 bases of the junction unmatched. Germline V CDR1 and CDR2: MNHEY, SVGAGI. The CDR3 sequence: CASSYSQGINDYTF. Written as DNA, the CDR3 is TGTGCCAGCAGTTACTCACAGGGGATCAACGACTACACCTTC.

Note on this clone: Other DNA sequences in this specimen translate into the identical CDR3. The chain combines TRBV2 with TRBJ1-4, with 9 positions matching TRBD1. This CDR3 has 14 amino acids. J lost 8 bases, V lost 6 bases, and 7 bases had no gene match. Per the germline V gene, CDR1 is SNHLY and CDR2 is FYNNEI. The chain's CDR3 is CASSPGQGGEKLFF. DNA of the CDR3: TGTGCCAGCAGCCCGGGACAGGGTGGGGAAAAACTGTTTTTT.